A single sample is the source of the 7 T cell receptor beta chains below, sequenced in a study of cytomegalovirus exposure and HLA in healthy donors. Primers for the PCR totalled 60 Vbeta and 13 Jbeta. Generated by immunoSEQ multiplex PCR, the TCRdb table keeps only in-frame clones and is missing some. This sample yields approximately 150,000 clones, of which roughly a tenth are seen a single time; roughly 1.9% belongs to the top ten. Sequenced input: PBMCs. These TCRs come from a male donor in good health and CMV-seronegative.

J is TRBJ1-2 and V is TRBV10-3; 7 nucleotides line up with TRBD1. The CDR3 has 16 amino acids. J gave up 0 bases and V 3 bases, and 7 bases lay outside the gene matches. Germline V gene sequence: CDR1 ENHRY, CDR2 SYGVKD. The CDR3 DNA is TGTGCCATCAGTGACCCCCCGGGACAGACTAACTATGGCTACACCTTC. Residues: CAISDPPGQTNYGYTF.

This clone was seen a few times. The chain recombines TRBV28 with TRBJ1-2, with 7 bases identical to TRBD1. The CDR3 totals 15 residues. The germline gives CDR1 MDHEN, CDR2 SYDVKM. J lost 1 base, V lost 6 bases, and 8 bases had no gene match. CDR3 sequence (DNA): TGTGCCAGCAGGGATTTGACAGGGAGTAACTATGGCTACACCTTC. It is translated as CASRDLTGSNYGYTF.

This clone showed up just a few times. The chain couples TRBV20-1 to TRBJ1-2; 7 positions match TRBD1. The length of the CDR3 is 11 residues. The ends lost 4 bases at V and 8 bases at J; junction bases unmatched: 4. Germline CDR1 DFQATT, CDR2 SNEGSKA (reference sequence). CDR3 amino acids: CSATTGLGYTF. The CDR3 nucleotides read TGCAGTGCTACGACAGGGCTCGGCTACACCTTC.

The sample holds a few counts of this clone. This rearrangement joins TRBV4-2 to TRBJ2-7; D remains unclear. V lost 0 bases, J lost 3 bases, and 3 bases lay in between. The CDR3 runs to 12 residues. The V gene's germline CDR1 is LGHNA and CDR2 YNFKEQ. As DNA, the CDR3 is TGTGCCAGCAGCCAAGACTACTACGAGCAGTACTTC. The encoded protein is CASSQDYYEQYF.

This clone appeared a few times. V and J are TRBV5-1 and TRBJ2-6, with TRBD2 matching 12 bases. Per the germline V gene, CDR1 is SGHRS and CDR2 is YFSETQ. The V segment lost 3 bases and the J segment 0 bases; nucleotides outside the gene matches: 10. There are 20 residues in the CDR3. CDR3 sequence: CASSSSPSTSGSSGANVLTF. The CDR3 bases are TGCGCCAGCAGCTCTTCTCCCTCGACTAGCGGGAGCTCTGGGGCCAACGTCCTGACTTTC. Filled out from reference TRBV5-1 and TRBJ2-6, the complete variable domain reads KAGVTQTPRYLIKTRGQQVTLSCSPISGHRSVSWYQQTPGQGLQFLFEYFSETQRNKGNFPGRFSGRQFSNSRSEMNVSTLELGDSALYLCASSSSPSTSGSSGANVLTFGAGSRLTVL.

The chain recombines TRBV11-2 with TRBJ1-2; D unresolved. V lost 6 bases and J 3 bases, leaving 23 bases between the germline ends. The CDR3 length is 17 residues. Germline V gives CDR1 SGHAT, CDR2 FQNNGV. The CDR3 DNA reads TGTGCCAGCAGTGAGGTGTCATTTCGGAAAGTCGACTATGGCTACACCTTC. Protein product: CASSEVSFRKVDYGYTF.

The chain has TRBV5-4 and TRBJ2-7, with 8 bases aligning to TRBD2. The CDR3 extends over 14 amino acids. CDR1 and CDR2 (germline): SGHNT, YYREEE (reference sequence). Trimming removed 1 base from V and 3 bases from J; junction bases left unmatched: 3. CDR3 amino acids: CASSLTSGLYEQYF. The CDR3 coding sequence is TGTGCCAGCAGCTTGACTAGCGGCCTCTACGAGCAGTACTTC.